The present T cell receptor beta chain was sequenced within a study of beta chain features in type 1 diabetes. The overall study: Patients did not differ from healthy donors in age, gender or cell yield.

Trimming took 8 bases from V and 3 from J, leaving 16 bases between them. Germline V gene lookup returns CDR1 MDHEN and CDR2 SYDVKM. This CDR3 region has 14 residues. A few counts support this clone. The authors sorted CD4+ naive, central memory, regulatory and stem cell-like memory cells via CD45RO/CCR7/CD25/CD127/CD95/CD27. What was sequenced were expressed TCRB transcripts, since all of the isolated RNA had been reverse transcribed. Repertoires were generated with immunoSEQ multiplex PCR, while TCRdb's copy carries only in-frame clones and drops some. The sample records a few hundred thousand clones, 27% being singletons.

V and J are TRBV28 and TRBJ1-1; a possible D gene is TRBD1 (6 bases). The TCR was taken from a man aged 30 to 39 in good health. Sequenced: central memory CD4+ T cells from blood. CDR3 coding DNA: TGTGCCAGCGGCCCCCAAGGGGGGTACACTGAAGCTTTCTTT. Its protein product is CASGPQGGYTEAFF.